The T cell receptor beta chain under discussion was sequenced for a study of Graves' ophthalmopathy and Graves' hyperthyroidism. Study at large: Investigators collected peripheral blood at initial diagnosis, before any treatment was given.

In this cohort's terms, stable hyperthyroidism meant no ophthalmopathy by 18 months of follow-up. Establishment of the diagnosis relied upon clinical symptoms, serum thyroxine, TRAb, thyroid ultrasound and orbital computed tomography. For repertoire sequencing, the TCR beta CDR3 regions were amplified from RNA transcripts. An opening RT-PCR round employed HTBI primers and preceded a second-round multiplex PCR. TCRdb processed the multiplex PCR reads anew with MiXCR; each CDR3 protein has one entry. This repertoire shows roughly 420,000 distinct CDR3 sequences, under 25% found once; its top ten account for under 3%. The CDR3 length is 13 residues. V was clipped by 8 bases and J by 1 base, with 7 bases between them. The germline gives CDR1 KGHDR, CDR2 SFDVKD.

Sequenced material: peripheral blood. The TCR originated in a woman aged 18-30 years with stable Graves' hyperthyroidism. The chain employs TRBV24-1 and TRBJ2-2; D is undetermined. As DNA, the CDR3 is TGTGCCACCACCACGGGGAACACCGGGGAGCTGTTTTTT. It is translated as CATTTGNTGELFF.